The 29 T cell receptor beta chains listed next were all sequenced from one sample in a study of shared clonotypes between healthy human individuals. The assay was immunoSEQ multiplex PCR, and TCRdb's table has in-frame clones only and misses some. Of hundreds of thousands of clones in the sample, around 78% were seen once. The sample taken for sequencing was PBMCs. These receptors all stem from a woman aged 40 to 49 in good health. Some clones in this sample may be carry-over from other donors' samples.

The chain couples TRBV2 to TRBJ1-3, with 9 bases aligning to TRBD1. Trimming removed 8 bases from V and 4 bases from J; junction bases left unmatched: 9. Per the germline V gene, CDR1 is SNHLY and CDR2 is FYNNEI. The CDR3 spans 15 residues. The CDR3 reads CASLATGGSGNTIYF. The CDR3, as DNA: TGTGCCAGCCTCGCGACAGGGGGGTCCGGAAACACCATATATTTT.

This chain joins TRBV4-3 and TRBJ2-7; 9 nucleotides line up with TRBD2. The CDR3 has 15 amino acids. CDR1 is LGHNA and CDR2 is YSLEER in the germline V gene. The junction had 2 bases not matched to a gene; V was cut back by 0 bases and J by 2 bases. CDR3 DNA: TGCGCCAGCAGCCAAGAGGCTAGCGGGACCTACGAGCAGTACTTC. Translated, it gives CASSQEASGTYEQYF.

This chain uses TRBV6-1 with TRBJ1-1; unclear D gene. The germline gives CDR1 MNHNS, CDR2 SASEGT. This CDR3 comprises 15 residues. The ends were cut back, 1 base at V and 0 bases at J, with 9 bases in the middle. The CDR3 protein is CASSEGVVMNTEAFF. In DNA form, the CDR3 reads TGTGCCAGCAGTGAAGGGGTAGTGATGAACACTGAAGCTTTCTTT.

Points on this clone: Relative to the germline gene, one junction end is altered; a read error may explain this. The chain carries TRBV30 and TRBJ2-2; possible D gene TRBD2, 6 bases. Germline lookup yields CDR1 GTSNPN and CDR2 SVGIG (reference sequence). The CDR3 is 13 amino acids. The CDR3 bases are TGTGCCTGGAGTGTAAAGGGAGCCGGGGGGCTGTTTTTT. Translating it yields CAWSVKGAGGLFF.

This clone was seen a handful of times. J is TRBJ1-1 and V is TRBV6-5, with a weak D call TRBD1 (5 bases). Germline CDR1 reads MNHEY; CDR2 reads SVGAGI. CDR3 size: 15 residues. Trimming removed 7 bases from V and 1 base from J, with 16 bases in between. The CDR3 DNA follows: TGTGCCAGCACCGCCGGGGGACCGAAGAACACTGAAGCTTTCTTT. Translation gives CASTAGGPKNTEAFF.

The V and J genes are TRBV10-1 and TRBJ1-3; the D gene is possibly TRBD1 (6 bases). Between the trimmed V and J ends, which lost 2 bases and 2 bases, there was a span of 13 bases. This CDR3 is built from 16 residues. The V gene's germline CDR1 is WNHNN and CDR2 SYGVQD (reference sequence). The CDR3 spells CASSEADRRTGNTIYF. The CDR3 region has the DNA TGCGCCAGCAGTGAGGCCGACAGGCGCACTGGAAACACCATATATTTT.

The chain uses TRBV7-6 and TRBJ2-1, with 7 bases lining up with TRBD2. Looked up from germline, CDR1 is SGHVS and CDR2 is FNYEAQ. This CDR3 is built from 16 residues. V lost 3 bases to trimming and J lost 0 bases; unmatched junction nucleotides: 5. The CDR3 DNA follows: TGTGCCAGCAGCTTCGGGGACTACCGCTCCTACAATGAGCAGTTCTTC. This gives the protein CASSFGDYRSYNEQFF.

The chain uses TRBV28 and TRBJ1-2; D call uncertain. Germline lookup yields CDR1 MDHEN and CDR2 SYDVKM. With 3 bases removed from V and 5 bases from J, the gap between germline ends came to 16 bases. CDR3 length: 15 amino acids. The CDR3 sequence is CASSFRQPVGYGYTF. CDR3 nucleotides: TGTGCCAGCAGTTTTAGGCAGCCAGTAGGGTATGGCTACACCTTC.

DNA for the CDR3: TGTGCCAGCAGCTTACCTAGCACAGATACGCAGTATTTT. Its protein product is CASSLPSTDTQYF. The chain recombines TRBV7-9 with TRBJ2-3; no definite D call. Germline V gene sequence: CDR1 SEHNR, CDR2 FQNEAQ (reference sequence). With 2 bases removed from V and 0 bases from J, the gap between germline ends came to 3 bases. The CDR3 runs 13 residues. Variable domain in full (rest from reference TRBV7-9 and TRBJ2-3): DTGVSQNPRHKITKRGQNVTFRCDPISEHNRLYWYRQTLGQGPEFLTYFQNEAQLEKSRLLSDRFSAERPKGSFSTLEIQRTEQGDSAMYLCASSLPSTDTQYFGPGTRLTVL.

In DNA, the CDR3 is TGTGCCAGCAGTTTCGGGACATTGGAGACCCAGTACTTC. The encoded protein is CASSFGTLETQYF. The chain links TRBV28 to TRBJ2-5; D possibly corresponds to TRBD1 (6 bases). This CDR3 contains 13 residues. The germline V gene has CDR1 MDHEN and CDR2 SYDVKM. Trimming took off 3 bases at V and 5 bases at J, with 10 bases between the two ends.

The chain has TRBV6-5 and TRBJ1-2; D remains ambiguous. This CDR3 is 15 amino acids long. Germline CDR1 is MNHEY and CDR2 is SVGAGI. Trimming took off 0 bases at V and 3 bases at J, with 11 bases between the two ends. The CDR3 DNA sequence: TGTGCCAGCAGTTACTCGTATAGCCCATACTATGGCTACACCTTC. Translating it yields CASSYSYSPYYGYTF.

The chain uses TRBV10-3 and TRBJ1-3, with D uncertain. Looked up from germline, CDR1 is ENHRY and CDR2 is SYGVKD. The CDR3 consists of 16 residues. Trimming left V 1 base short and J 0 bases short, with 10 bases between. The chain's CDR3 is CAISELTSSSGNTIYF. DNA of the CDR3: TGTGCCATCAGTGAGTTAACATCCTCCTCTGGAAACACCATATATTTT.

CDR3 protein: CATGIGSGANVLTF. CDR3 bases: TGTGCCACTGGCATTGGTTCTGGGGCCAACGTCCTGACTTTC. The chain uses TRBV19 and TRBJ2-6, with no clear D. The CDR3 covers 14 residues. CDR1 is LNHDA and CDR2 is SQIVND in the germline V gene (reference sequence). Trimming removed 10 bases from V and 1 base from J, with 11 bases in between.

V usage is TRBV29-1 and J usage is TRBJ2-1; 9 positions match TRBD2. J lost 5 bases, V lost 2 bases, and 7 bases had no gene match. The CDR3 covers 15 residues. The germline CDR1 and CDR2 sequences are SQVTM and ANQGSEA. This CDR3 is CSVERLAAENNEQFF. CDR3 nucleotide sequence: TGCAGCGTTGAAAGACTAGCGGCGGAGAACAATGAGCAGTTCTTC.

The chain uses TRBV27 and TRBJ1-5, with TRBD1 matching over 9 bases. Germline V gives CDR1 MNHEY, CDR2 SMNVEV (reference sequence). The CDR3 contains 19 residues. V was pared by 7 bases and J by 6 bases, with 22 bases of the junction left unmatched. The CDR3: CASNQPTPRPGQGSQPQHF. CDR3 sequence (DNA): TGTGCCAGCAATCAGCCCACCCCCCGCCCGGGACAGGGTAGTCAGCCCCAGCATTTT.

The chain has TRBV30 and TRBJ2-5, with 8 bases aligning to TRBD2. V lost 2 bases, J lost 1 base, and 12 bases stayed unmatched. Looked up from germline, CDR1 is GTSNPN and CDR2 is SVGIG (reference sequence). The CDR3 sequence is 17 residues long. This chain's CDR3 is CAWSRYSGAPLQETQYF. In DNA form, the CDR3 reads TGTGCCTGGAGTCGCTATAGCGGGGCCCCTCTCCAAGAGACCCAGTACTTC.

This sequence joins TRBV5-1 and TRBJ1-2; 8 bases fit TRBD1. Germline CDR1 SGHRS, CDR2 YFSETQ. J lost 8 bases, V lost 0 bases, and 9 bases had no gene match. The CDR3 extends over 15 amino acids. The CDR3: CASSLDPTGEEGYTF. The CDR3, as DNA: TGCGCCAGCAGCTTGGACCCGACAGGGGAGGAGGGCTACACCTTC.

This rearrangement joins TRBV18 to TRBJ1-5, with a weak D call TRBD1 (5 bases). This CDR3 spans 14 amino acids. Germline loops: CDR1 KGHSH, CDR2 LQKENI. Trimming left V 3 bases short and J 3 bases short, with 9 bases between. Here the CDR3 DNA reads TGTGCCAGCTCACCCCAGGGTAACAATCAGCCCCAGCATTTT. Translation gives CASSPQGNNQPQHF.

In the case of this clone: A much bigger clone sits one base away, suggesting this may be a read error. The chain joins TRBV11-3 to TRBJ1-1; no firm D call. Trimming cost V 2 bases and J 3 bases, with 7 bases left between them. The CDR3 is 13 amino acids. Germline values: CDR1 SGHNT, CDR2 YENEEA. The CDR3 DNA reads TGTGCCAGCAGCTTATTTTTGGACACTGAAGCTTTCTTT. Its translation: CASSLFLDTEAFF.

The chain joins TRBV6-6 to TRBJ1-5, with D possibly matching TRBD1 (5 bases). Trimming took 2 bases from V and 7 from J, leaving 9 bases between them. Germline lookup yields CDR1 MNHNY and CDR2 SVGAGI (reference sequence). The CDR3 runs to 13 residues. The CDR3 DNA sequence: TGTGCCAGCAGTTACGGTGGGGGGCAGCCCCAGCATTTT. Translated: CASSYGGGQPQHF.

The chain uses TRBV2 and TRBJ1-5; D may be TRBD1 (5 bases). Germline V gives CDR1 SNHLY, CDR2 FYNNEI. The CDR3 runs to 12 residues. The ends were cut back, 8 bases at V and 4 bases at J, with 9 bases in the middle. CDR3 bases: TGTGCCAGCGGGGCCTGGAATCAGCCCCAGCATTTT. Its protein is CASGAWNQPQHF.

This clone was found many times. The CDR3 sequence: CASSQVWMGSYFF. CDR3 bases: TGTGCCAGCAGCCAAGTGTGGATGGGGAGCTATTTCTTC. This chain uses TRBV14 with TRBJ2-1; a weak D match, TRBD2 (5 bases). From germline, CDR1 is SGHDN and CDR2 FVKESK. The V gene lost 1 base and the J gene lost 16 bases, with 17 bases spanning the gap. The CDR3 is 13 amino acids.

The rearrangement joins TRBV7-2 to TRBJ2-7; a possible D gene is TRBD1 (5 bases). This CDR3 region has 15 residues. CDR1 and CDR2 (germline): SGHTA, FQGNSA. V was shortened by 2 bases and J by 0 bases, with 11 bases between the two germline ends. The CDR3 is CASSLRFGHSYEQYF. For the CDR3, the DNA is TGTGCCAGCAGCTTACGGTTTGGACACTCCTACGAGCAGTACTTC.

This chain joins TRBV27 and TRBJ2-7, with 9 bases identical to TRBD1. The V gene's germline CDR1 is MNHEY and CDR2 SMNVEV (reference sequence). V shed 5 bases, J shed 2 bases, and the junction held 4 bases outside the gene matches. The CDR3 consists of 14 residues. The CDR3, as DNA: TGTGCCAGCAGTAAACGGGACAGGGCCTACGAGCAGTACTTC. It translates to CASSKRDRAYEQYF.

The chain couples TRBV2 to TRBJ2-3; D unresolved. The germline V gene has CDR1 SNHLY and CDR2 FYNNEI. The V end was cut by 8 bases, the J end by 8 bases, with 17 bases between. This CDR3 spans 13 amino acids. DNA for the CDR3: TGTGCCAGCCTACAGTTGTCGGTTGGTACGCAGTATTTT. Its protein is CASLQLSVGTQYF.

This clone was recorded at least ten times. This chain connects TRBV7-8 to TRBJ1-1; D is undetermined. V lost 2 bases and J 1 base, leaving 11 bases between the germline ends. Looked up from germline, CDR1 is SGHVS and CDR2 is FQNEAQ. The CDR3 contains 15 residues. The CDR3 DNA follows: TGTGCCAGCAGCTTACTACACGGAGCGAACACTGAAGCTTTCTTT. As protein: CASSLLHGANTEAFF. The full variable domain, with the rest looked up from reference TRBV7-8 and TRBJ1-1, is GAGVSQSPRYKVAKRGQDVALRCDPISGHVSLFWYQQALGQGPEFLTYFQNEAQLDKSGLPSDRFFAERPEGSVSTLKIQRTQQEDSAVYLCASSLLHGANTEAFFGQGTRLTVV.

This chain connects TRBV7-9 to TRBJ2-5, with TRBD2 matching over 12 bases. Germline loops: CDR1 SEHNR, CDR2 FQNEAQ (reference sequence). The CDR3 has 16 residues. V was pared by 6 bases and J by 4 bases, with 9 bases of the junction left unmatched. The CDR3 coding sequence is TGTGCCAGCAGTCCTAGCGGGAGGGCCGGGGCAGAGACCCAGTACTTC. The encoded protein is CASSPSGRAGAETQYF.

This clone was picked up a small number of times. The rearrangement links TRBV6-6 to TRBJ2-2; 11 bases align to TRBD1. The CDR3 runs 16 residues. V shed 6 bases and J 4 bases; nucleotides not matched to a gene: 7. CDR1 and CDR2 from the germline V gene are MNHNY and SVGAGI (reference sequence). The CDR3 loop reads CASSSGTGGSTGELFF. Written as DNA, the CDR3 is TGTGCCAGCAGCTCCGGGACAGGGGGTAGCACCGGGGAGCTGTTTTTT.

In its sample, this clone was seen many times. CDR3 sequence reads: CASSYSGGNYEQYF. DNA for the CDR3: TGTGCCAGCAGTTACTCCGGGGGGAACTACGAGCAGTACTTC. This chain uses TRBV6-6 with TRBJ2-7, with 7 bases lining up with TRBD2. CDR1 and CDR2 (germline): MNHNY, SVGAGI (reference sequence). The junction had 2 bases not matched to a gene; V was cut back by 0 bases and J by 3 bases. The CDR3 runs 14 residues.